This TCR beta chain was identified during a study of blood T cell repertoires in COVID-19 (dated by TCRdb to the early 2020s). The study in broad terms: The collaborator samples originated in the United States, Italy and Spain and spanned the acute and convalescent phases of COVID-19. The prospective study material was composed of cDNA or gDNA derived from T cells, B-cell-depleted T cells, or PBMCs. The dataset comprised deeply sampled blood TCRbeta repertoires from subjects exposed to, actively infected with, or recovered from COVID-19. The repertoires were released in a freely available public database intended as a resource for research on the immune response to SARS-CoV-2. Samples came from the ongoing ImmuneRACE study (first 160 participants) plus 1,254 subjects from 6 global collaborators. A de-identified subject ID, COVID-19 status, age in years and sex were almost always included in the sample metadata. Where available, HLA class I and class II types were taken from metadata supplied by the sample provider and were not determined by assay-based typing.

TCRbeta CDR3 regions were amplified from genomic DNA by means of the immunoSEQ Assay, a bias-controlled multiplex PCR. Under the source paper's analysis protocol: Nucleated cell counts per sample were estimated from amplification of reference gene primers within the assay. To quantify the absolute abundance of each unique TCRbeta CDR3 rearrangement, sequence reads were collapsed and filtered. For each sample, productive Simpson clonality was calculated as the square root of Simpson's diversity index over productive rearrangements. As stored in TCRdb, this immuneACCESS dataset retains in-frame rearrangements with V and J assigned. A fraction of the clones does not appear; measured against another copy, unresolved V genes explain less than half of the discrepancy, and the remainder lacks a known reason. V and J calls plus clone size are reproduced from that table; the DNA served to infer D and trimming. The table for this sample lists about 200,000 clones; around 86% of them were counted only once. Clones ranked in the top ten supply under 8.5% of the sample.

The germline V gene (reference sequence) sets CDR1 to GTSNPN and CDR2 to SVGIG. The junction shows trimming of 2 bases on V and 7 bases on J, plus 18 bases between the germline ends. Measured from the cysteine to the phenylalanine, the CDR3 is 15 residues long. CDR3 DNA is the only sequence kept; it has 45 bases, read in frame from the first base. One collaborating source in Seattle enrolled patients during active infection and followed them longitudinally through the course of disease. Each collaborating institution followed its own protocols to collect whole blood in K2EDTA tubes. Collaborator samples were shipped for TCRbeta analysis as frozen whole blood, isolated PBMCs, or DNA extracted from either sample type. The full study reports these points: How much clinical and demographic metadata was included differed by source and by participant, and the metadata was provided uncurated.

On this clone: The clone's antigen remains unknown. No base quality information exists; no much larger clone differs at one position.

Sequenced input: peripheral blood. The chain uses TRBV30 and TRBJ1-5, with the D gene not confidently named. This clonotype originated in a woman of 80 years or more with COVID-19, enrolled during active disease. The sequenced DNA is TGTGCCTGGAGTCCCAAAGGAGGGCGCGGCCAGCCCCAGCATTTT. Its protein reads: CAWSPKGGRGQPQHF.